This T cell receptor (beta chain) was profiled in a study of T cell responses to AZD1222 COVID-19 vaccine. Broader study findings: Only six or seven AZD1222 recipients tested seropositive at baseline. Repertoires were obtained only post-peak T cell response.

The repertoire was sequenced with immunoSEQ multiplex PCR; TCRdb's copy has only in-frame clones and lacks some. Of roughly 70,000 clones in the sample, about nine tenths were seen once. CDR1 and CDR2 (germline): GTSNPN, SVGIG (reference sequence). The CDR3 length is 14 residues. V gave up 3 bases and J gave up 2 bases, with 13 bases separating them. For this clone: The antigen is unknown.

The receptor comes from an adult in good health. Source: peripheral blood, taken on day 0 of AZD1222 vaccination. The chain is built from TRBV30 and TRBJ1-1; D call uncertain. CDR3 bases: TGTGCCTGGAGCGACGGACTGACCAACACTGAAGCTTTCTTT. The encoded protein is CAWSDGLTNTEAFF.